This T cell receptor (beta chain) was profiled in a study of Ad26.COV2.S vaccination and SARS-CoV-2 variants. This CDR3 has 14 amino acids. J gave up 9 bases and V 0 bases, and 1 base lay outside the gene matches. The germline gives CDR1 LGHNA, CDR2 YSLEER. Generated by immunoSEQ multiplex PCR, the TCRdb table keeps only in-frame clones and is missing some. The sample has more than 300,000 clones, more than 70% seen once. Treatment specified: around 19 received Ad26.COV2.S at low or high dose, single or two shots; several received placebo; per-sample allocation not given. The study sampled participants on day 63 after the first vaccine or placebo injection. The individual, an adult aged 18-55 years, was a donor in Boston. This clone was found a few times.

The sample consisted of peripheral blood, taken in a trial of Ad26.COV2.S vaccine versus placebo. The receptor comes from a person between 18 and 65 years old who received the Ad26.COV2.S COVID-19 vaccine or a placebo. This chain joins TRBV4-3 and TRBJ1-6; 8 bases line up with TRBD1. The CDR3 loop reads CASSQDDRGSPLHF. For the CDR3, the DNA is TGCGCCAGCAGCCAAGATGACAGGGGTTCACCCCTCCACTTT.